This T cell receptor beta chain was sequenced in a study of control samples from healthy donors and cancer patients. This CDR3 has 13 amino acids. Looked up from germline, CDR1 is SGHRS and CDR2 is YFSETQ. V was clipped by 1 base and J by 1 base, with 3 bases between them. Only in-frame clones appear in the TCRdb table, and some are missing; sequencing was by immunoSEQ multiplex PCR. Among about 51,000 clones listed, roughly nine tenths were seen once. The sample was PBMCs. The source is a man aged 40-50 years with colorectal cancer. V and J are TRBV5-1 and TRBJ1-5; the D is unclear. The CDR3 DNA follows: TGCGCCAGCAGCTTGAACAGCAATCAGCCCCAGCATTTT. Translated, it gives CASSLNSNQPQHF.